These 14 T cell receptor beta chains originate from one sample sequenced in a study of blood T cell repertoires in COVID-19. Measured with immunoSEQ multiplex PCR; TCRdb has only the in-frame clones, and not every one. The sample has 200,000 to 250,000 clones, around nine tenths seen once. The sequenced sample was peripheral blood. Source of these receptors: a man aged 18 to 29 with active or convalescent COVID-19.

This clone was recorded only once. V and J are TRBV28 and TRBJ2-1, with 11 bases aligning to TRBD1. Germline loops: CDR1 MDHEN, CDR2 SYDVKM. The CDR3 consists of 19 residues. Losses at the gene ends were 6 bases for V and 8 bases for J; bases not matched to a gene: 21. The CDR3 loop reads CASSSWTGGVGVPIDEQFF. DNA for the CDR3: TGTGCCAGCAGCTCGTGGACAGGGGGCGTGGGCGTCCCGATCGATGAGCAGTTCTTC. Looking up the rest from reference TRBV28 and TRBJ2-1 gives the full variable domain: DVKVTQSSRYLVKRTGEKVFLECVQDMDHENMFWYRQDPGLGLRLIYFSYDVKMKEKGDIPEGYSVSREKKERFSLILESASTNQTSMYLCASSSWTGGVGVPIDEQFFGPGTRLTVL.

The chain employs TRBV9 and TRBJ2-6; TRBD2 matches at 14 bases. V was clipped by 4 bases and J by 2 bases; unmatched bases: 2. The CDR3 length is 17 residues. Looked up from germline, CDR1 is SGDLS and CDR2 is YYNGEE. The CDR3 nucleotides read TGTGCCAGCAGCTTGGGACTAGCGGGAGCTGGGGCCAACGTCCTGACTTTC. This translates into CASSLGLAGAGANVLTF.

This clone was detected once. DNA for the CDR3: TGTGCCAGCAGTACCCCGGGACAGGTCACAGATACGCAGTATTTT. Translating gives CASSTPGQVTDTQYF. The chain carries TRBV6-5 and TRBJ2-3; TRBD1 matches 8 bases. Germline V gene data show CDR1 as MNHEY and CDR2 as SVGAGI. The CDR3 consists of 15 residues. V shed 5 bases, J shed 2 bases, and the junction held 6 bases outside the gene matches.

The chain recombines TRBV7-2 with TRBJ1-6; 8 bases agree with TRBD1. CDR3 length equals 15 residues. Trimming took 4 bases from V and 7 from J; bases not matched to a gene: 6. Germline V lookup: CDR1 SGHTA, CDR2 FQGNSA. The CDR3 nucleotides are TGTGCCAGCAGCTCCGGACAGGGAACCAATTCACCCCTCCACTTT. Protein: CASSSGQGTNSPLHF.

The chain links TRBV6-2 or TRBV6-3 to TRBJ2-3; 11 nucleotides match TRBD1. The CDR3 length is 15 residues. Germline V gives CDR1 MNHEY, CDR2 SVGEGT. V trimming: 5 bases; J trimming: 3 bases; junction bases outside the gene matches: 4. CDR3 coding DNA: TGTGCCAGCAGTGACGGACAGGGGGCAACAGATACGCAGTATTTT. It translates to CASSDGQGATDTQYF.

This clone was recorded a few times. This chain connects TRBV28 to TRBJ2-1; TRBD2 agrees at 14 bases. Trimming at V came to 0 bases and at J to 7 bases, leaving 5 bases not matched to a gene. This CDR3 region has 17 residues. Germline-derived CDR1 and CDR2 are MDHEN and SYDVKM. The CDR3 loop reads CASSLWGTSGSMNEQFF. DNA for the CDR3: TGTGCCAGCAGTTTATGGGGGACTAGCGGGAGTATGAATGAGCAGTTCTTC.

This clone has only one observation. The chain employs TRBV12-3 or TRBV12-4 and TRBJ1-1; maybe TRBD1 (5 bases). V lost 7 bases and J 1 base, leaving 10 bases between the germline ends. The CDR3 covers 13 residues. The CDR3 DNA reads as TGTGCCAGCACCTTAGGGGCGAACACTGAAGCTTTCTTT. Translation gives CASTLGANTEAFF.

The rearrangement joins TRBV27 to TRBJ1-5; D perhaps matches TRBD1 (6 bases). This CDR3 has 18 residues. Deletions cut 3 bases from V and 3 bases from J, with 21 bases between. CDR1 is MNHEY, CDR2 SMNVEV, per germline (reference sequence). The CDR3 DNA follows: TGTGCCAGCAGTTTGGCCAGGGTTGGGGGCAGATACAATCAGCCCCAGCATTTT. This gives the protein CASSLARVGGRYNQPQHF.

The chain employs TRBV7-2 and TRBJ1-5, with TRBD1 identical over 8 bases. The CDR3 has 15 residues. After removal of 6 bases from V and 4 bases from J, the junction contained 8 bases not matched to a gene. In germline, CDR1 is SGHTA, CDR2 FQGNSA. The CDR3 nucleotides read TGTGCCAGCAGTCCTCTCACAGGGGGGAATCAGCCCCAGCATTTT. Translating gives CASSPLTGGNQPQHF.

The chain is built from TRBV30 and TRBJ1-6; perhaps TRBD1 as D (5 bases). The length of the CDR3 is 15 residues. In germline, CDR1 is GTSNPN, CDR2 SVGIG (reference sequence). Trimming removed 2 bases from V and 10 bases from J, with 18 bases in between. The CDR3 DNA reads TGTGCCTGGAGTTGGGGGAGGCAACGGAACTCACCCCTCCACTTT. Encoded protein: CAWSWGRQRNSPLHF.

This clone was observed once. A read error may produce the germline difference seen at one junction end. The CDR3 loop is CASGLGQGNTGELFF. CDR3 DNA: TGTGCTAGTGGCTTGGGACAGGGTAACACCGGGGAGCTGTTTTTT. The rearrangement links TRBV12-5 to TRBJ2-2; 9 bases match TRBD1. The CDR3 totals 15 residues. Looked up from germline, CDR1 is LGHNT and CDR2 is FRNRAP.

The chain combines TRBV14 with TRBJ1-1, with D possibly being TRBD1 (5 bases). Germline V lookup: CDR1 SGHDN, CDR2 FVKESK. Trimming shortened V by 4 bases and J by 1 base, and 16 bases separated the two germline ends. The CDR3 length is 16 residues. CDR3 sequence: CASSPRAGLGNTEAFF. The CDR3 DNA reads TGTGCCAGCAGCCCCAGGGCAGGGTTAGGGAACACTGAAGCTTTCTTT.

The chain is built from TRBV18 and TRBJ1-1; maybe TRBD1 (5 bases). The germline gives CDR1 KGHSH, CDR2 LQKENI. The CDR3 is 16 amino acids. Trimming stripped 5 bases from V and 0 bases from J, with 16 bases between. CDR3 amino acids: CASSSLLQEMNTEAFF. In DNA, the CDR3 is TGTGCCAGCTCAAGCCTACTACAGGAGATGAACACTGAAGCTTTCTTT. The whole variable domain, filled in from reference TRBV18 and TRBJ1-1, reads NAGVMQNPRHLVRRRGQEARLRCSPMKGHSHVYWYRQLPEEGLKFMVYLQKENIIDESGMPKERFSAEFPKEGPSILRIQQVVRGDSAAYFCASSSLLQEMNTEAFFGQGTRLTVV.

The rearrangement uses TRBV6-1 and TRBJ2-1, with a possible D match to TRBD1 (5 bases). Germline V gene data show CDR1 as MNHNS and CDR2 as SASEGT. The CDR3 is 16 residues long. Trimming took off 4 bases at V and 0 bases at J, with 13 bases between the two ends. The CDR3 DNA sequence: TGTGCCAGCAGTGTCCGATCCGACAGCTCCTACAATGAGCAGTTCTTC. Translation gives CASSVRSDSSYNEQFF.